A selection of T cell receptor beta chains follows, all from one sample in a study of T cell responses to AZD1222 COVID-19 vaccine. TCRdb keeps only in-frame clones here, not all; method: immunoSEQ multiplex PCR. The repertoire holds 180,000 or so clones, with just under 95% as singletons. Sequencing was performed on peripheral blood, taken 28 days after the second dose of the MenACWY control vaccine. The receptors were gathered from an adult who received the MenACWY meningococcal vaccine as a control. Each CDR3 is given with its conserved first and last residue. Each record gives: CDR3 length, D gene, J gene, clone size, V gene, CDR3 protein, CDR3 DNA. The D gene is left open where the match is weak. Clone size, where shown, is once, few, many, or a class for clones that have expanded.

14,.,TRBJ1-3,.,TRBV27,CASSFGGAGNTIYF,TGTGCCAGCAGTTTTGGGGGGGCGGGAAACACCATATATTTT
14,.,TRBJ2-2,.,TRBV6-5,CASRSQANTGELFF,TGTGCCAGCCGATCGCAGGCGAACACCGGGGAGCTGTTTTTT
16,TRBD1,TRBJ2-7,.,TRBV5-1,CASSLSGQGMANEQYF,TGCGCCAGCAGCTTGTCAGGACAGGGAATGGCAAACGAGCAGTACTTC
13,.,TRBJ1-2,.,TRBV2,CASSSGANYGYTF,TGTGCCAGCAGTTCCGGGGCCAACTATGGCTACACCTTC
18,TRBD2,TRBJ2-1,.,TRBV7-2,CASSHSPGLASSYNEQFF,TGTGCCAGCAGCCATTCCCCGGGACTAGCGTCGTCCTACAATGAGCAGTTCTTC
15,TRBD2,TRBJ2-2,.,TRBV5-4,CASSLIGGEGGELFF,TGTGCCAGCAGCTTAATCGGGGGGGAAGGCGGGGAGCTGTTTTTT
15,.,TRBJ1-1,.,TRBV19,CASSILGRGNTEAFF,TGTGCCAGTAGTATCCTTGGACGGGGGAACACTGAAGCTTTCTTT
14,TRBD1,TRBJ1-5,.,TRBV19,CASSGTGNNQPQHF,TGTGCCAGTAGTGGGACAGGGAATAATCAGCCCCAGCATTTT
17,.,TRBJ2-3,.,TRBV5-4,CASSPATGGAHTDTQYF,TGTGCCAGCAGCCCGGCCACTGGCGGGGCACACACAGATACGCAGTATTTT
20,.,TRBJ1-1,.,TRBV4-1,CASSQDLGARRGRLNTEAFF,TGCGCCAGCAGCCAAGATCTTGGGGCCAGAAGGGGACGCCTGAACACTGAAGCTTTCTTT
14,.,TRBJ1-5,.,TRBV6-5,CASCNRRLNQPQHF,TGTGCCAGCTGTAATCGACGGTTGAATCAGCCCCAGCATTTT
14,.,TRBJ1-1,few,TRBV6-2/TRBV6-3,CASNPHNLGTEAFF,TGTGCCAGCAACCCCCACAACCTGGGCACTGAAGCTTTCTTT
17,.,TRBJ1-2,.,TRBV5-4,CASSLKGRTSGNYGYTF,TGTGCCAGCAGCTTAAAAGGCAGGACCAGTGGCAACTATGGCTACACCTTC
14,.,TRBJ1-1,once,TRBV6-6,CASSYSGRNTEAFF,TGTGCCAGCAGTTACTCGGGACGGAACACTGAAGCTTTCTTT
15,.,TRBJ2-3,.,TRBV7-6,CASSLTAATTDTQYF,TGTGCCAGCAGCTTAACGGCGGCCACCACAGATACGCAGTATTTT
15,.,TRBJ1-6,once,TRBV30,CAWGNSRGRGSPLHF,TGTGCCTGGGGAAACTCACGGGGTCGCGGATCACCCCTCCACTTT
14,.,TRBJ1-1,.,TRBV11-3,CASSPRHESTEAFF,TGTGCCAGCAGCCCAAGACACGAGTCCACTGAAGCTTTCTTT
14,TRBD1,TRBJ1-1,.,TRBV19,CASIIPGQGTEAFF,TGTGCCAGTATAATCCCGGGACAGGGCACTGAAGCTTTCTTT
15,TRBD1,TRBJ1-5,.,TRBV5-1,CASSSGTGPNQPQHF,TGCGCCAGCAGCTCCGGGACAGGGCCCAATCAGCCCCAGCATTTT
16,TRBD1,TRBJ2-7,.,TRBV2,CASSGREGTGPHEQYF,TGTGCCAGCAGTGGGAGAGAAGGGACAGGGCCCCACGAGCAGTACTTC
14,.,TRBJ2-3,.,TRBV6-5,CASSYARGTDTQYF,TGTGCCAGCAGTTACGCACGAGGCACAGATACGCAGTATTTT
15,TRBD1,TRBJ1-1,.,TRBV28,CASSLPGQAGTEAFF,TGTGCCAGCAGCCTCCCGGGACAGGCAGGGACTGAAGCTTTCTTT
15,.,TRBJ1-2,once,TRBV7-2,CASSPAGVANYGYTF,TGTGCCAGCAGCCCCGCCGGGGTAGCTAACTATGGCTACACCTTC